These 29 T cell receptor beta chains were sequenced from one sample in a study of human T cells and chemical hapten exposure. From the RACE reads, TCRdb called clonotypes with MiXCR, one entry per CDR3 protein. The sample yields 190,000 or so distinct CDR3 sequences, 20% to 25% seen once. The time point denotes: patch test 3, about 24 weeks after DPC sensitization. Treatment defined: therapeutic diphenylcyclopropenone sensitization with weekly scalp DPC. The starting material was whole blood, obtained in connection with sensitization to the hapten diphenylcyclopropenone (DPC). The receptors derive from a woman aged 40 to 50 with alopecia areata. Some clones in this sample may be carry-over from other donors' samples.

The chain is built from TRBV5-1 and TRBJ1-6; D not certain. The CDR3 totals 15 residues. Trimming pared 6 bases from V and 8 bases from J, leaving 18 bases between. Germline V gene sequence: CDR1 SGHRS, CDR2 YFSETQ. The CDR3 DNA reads TGCGCCAGCAAAGTAGCACAAGGAGGAGATTCACCCCTCCACTTT. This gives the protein CASKVAQGGDSPLHF.

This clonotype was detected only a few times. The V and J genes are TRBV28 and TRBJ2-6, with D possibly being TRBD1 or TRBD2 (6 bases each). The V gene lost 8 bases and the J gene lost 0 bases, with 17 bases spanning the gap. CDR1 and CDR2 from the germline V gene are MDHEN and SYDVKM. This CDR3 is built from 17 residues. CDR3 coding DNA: TGTGCCAGCTCCTCGGGGGCCCGCAGCTCTGGGGCCAACGTCCTGACTTTC. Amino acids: CASSSGARSSGANVLTF.

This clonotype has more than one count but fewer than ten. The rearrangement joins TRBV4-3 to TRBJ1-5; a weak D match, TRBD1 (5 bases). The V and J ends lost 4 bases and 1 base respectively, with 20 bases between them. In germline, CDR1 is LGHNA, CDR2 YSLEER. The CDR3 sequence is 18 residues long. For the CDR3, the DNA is TGCGCCAGCAGCCCAGGACCGGGTGCGGGACGGAGCAATCAGCCCCAGCATTTT. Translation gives CASSPGPGAGRSNQPQHF.

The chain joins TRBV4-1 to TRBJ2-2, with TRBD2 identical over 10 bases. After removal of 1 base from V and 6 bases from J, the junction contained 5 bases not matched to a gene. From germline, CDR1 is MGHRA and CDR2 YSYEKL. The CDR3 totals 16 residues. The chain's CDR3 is CASSQGPLAGAGELFF. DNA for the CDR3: TGCGCCAGCAGCCAAGGACCGCTAGCGGGAGCCGGGGAGCTGTTTTTT.

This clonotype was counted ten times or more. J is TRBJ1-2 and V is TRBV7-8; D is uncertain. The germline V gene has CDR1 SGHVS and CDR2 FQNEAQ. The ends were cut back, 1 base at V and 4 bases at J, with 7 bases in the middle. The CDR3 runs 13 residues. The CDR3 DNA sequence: TGTGCCAGCAGCTTAGTGTCAGCCTATGGCTACACCTTC. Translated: CASSLVSAYGYTF.

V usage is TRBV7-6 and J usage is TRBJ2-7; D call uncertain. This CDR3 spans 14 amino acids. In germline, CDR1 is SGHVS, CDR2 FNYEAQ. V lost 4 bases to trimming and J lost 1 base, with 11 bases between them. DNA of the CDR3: TGTGCCAGCAGCTCCCCAGGCTTTTCCTACGAGCAGTACTTC. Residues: CASSSPGFSYEQYF.

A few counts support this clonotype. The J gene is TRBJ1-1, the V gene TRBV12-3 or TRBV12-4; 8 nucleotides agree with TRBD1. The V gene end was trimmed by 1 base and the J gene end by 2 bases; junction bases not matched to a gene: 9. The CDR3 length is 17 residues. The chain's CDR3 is CASSLGSRGRTNTEAFF. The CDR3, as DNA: TGTGCCAGCAGTTTAGGGTCCAGGGGGCGGACTAACACTGAAGCTTTCTTT.

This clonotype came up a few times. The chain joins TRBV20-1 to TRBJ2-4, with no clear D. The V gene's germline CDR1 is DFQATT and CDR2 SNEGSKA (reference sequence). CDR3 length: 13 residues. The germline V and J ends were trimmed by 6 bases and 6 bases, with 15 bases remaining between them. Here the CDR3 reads CSAGETGVNIQYF. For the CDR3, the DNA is TGCAGTGCCGGAGAGACTGGAGTAAACATTCAGTACTTC.

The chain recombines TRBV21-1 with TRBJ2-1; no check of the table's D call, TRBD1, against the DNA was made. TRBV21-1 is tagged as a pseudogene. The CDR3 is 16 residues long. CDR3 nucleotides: TGTGCCAGCAGCAAAGCACAGGGATCTTCCTACAATGAGCAGTTCTTC. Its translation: CASSKAQGSSYNEQFF.

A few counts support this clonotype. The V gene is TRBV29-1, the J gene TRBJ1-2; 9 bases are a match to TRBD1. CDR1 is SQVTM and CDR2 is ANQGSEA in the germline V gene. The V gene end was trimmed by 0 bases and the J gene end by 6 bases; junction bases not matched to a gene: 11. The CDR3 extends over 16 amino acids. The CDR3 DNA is TGCAGCGTTGAAGATACGTCTGTGGACAGGGGCCATGGCTACACCTTC. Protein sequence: CSVEDTSVDRGHGYTF.

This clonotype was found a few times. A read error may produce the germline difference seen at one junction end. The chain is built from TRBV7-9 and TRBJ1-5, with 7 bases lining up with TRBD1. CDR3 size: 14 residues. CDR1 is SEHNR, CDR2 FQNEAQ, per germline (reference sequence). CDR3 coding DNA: TGTGCCAGCAGCTTAGGAACGACAGGGACCAATCTATATTTT. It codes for CASSLGTTGTNLYF.

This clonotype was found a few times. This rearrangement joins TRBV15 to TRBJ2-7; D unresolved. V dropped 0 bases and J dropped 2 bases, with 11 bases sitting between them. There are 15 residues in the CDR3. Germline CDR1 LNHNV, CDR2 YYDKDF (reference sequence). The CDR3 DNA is TGTGCCACCAGCAGAGATGTGGGCATCGCCTACGAGCAGTACTTC. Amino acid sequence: CATSRDVGIAYEQYF.

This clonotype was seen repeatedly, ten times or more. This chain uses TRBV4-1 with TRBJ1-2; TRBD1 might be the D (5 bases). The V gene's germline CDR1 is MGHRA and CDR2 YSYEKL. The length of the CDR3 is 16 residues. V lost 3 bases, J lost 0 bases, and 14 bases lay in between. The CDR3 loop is CASSHTDSFANYGYTF. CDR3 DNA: TGCGCCAGCAGCCACACCGACAGTTTTGCTAACTATGGCTACACCTTC.

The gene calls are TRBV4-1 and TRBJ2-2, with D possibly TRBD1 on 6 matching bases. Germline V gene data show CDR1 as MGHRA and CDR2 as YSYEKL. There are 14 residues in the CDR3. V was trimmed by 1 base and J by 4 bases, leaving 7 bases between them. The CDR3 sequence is CASSQVTGTGELFF. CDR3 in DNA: TGCGCCAGCAGCCAAGTGACAGGCACCGGGGAGCTGTTTTTT.

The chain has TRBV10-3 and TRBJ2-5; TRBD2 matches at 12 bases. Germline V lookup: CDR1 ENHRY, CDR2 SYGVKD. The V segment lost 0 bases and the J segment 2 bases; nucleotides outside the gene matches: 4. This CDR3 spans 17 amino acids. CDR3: CAISESDGLAGQETQYF. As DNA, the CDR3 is TGTGCCATCAGTGAGTCTGACGGACTAGCGGGACAAGAGACCCAGTACTTC.

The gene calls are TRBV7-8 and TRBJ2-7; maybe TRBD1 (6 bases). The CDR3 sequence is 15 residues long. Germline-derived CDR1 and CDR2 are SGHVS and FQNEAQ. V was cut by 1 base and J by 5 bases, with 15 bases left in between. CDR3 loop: CASSLVTGGRDEQYF. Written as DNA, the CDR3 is TGTGCCAGCAGCTTAGTGACAGGCGGACGGGACGAGCAGTACTTC.

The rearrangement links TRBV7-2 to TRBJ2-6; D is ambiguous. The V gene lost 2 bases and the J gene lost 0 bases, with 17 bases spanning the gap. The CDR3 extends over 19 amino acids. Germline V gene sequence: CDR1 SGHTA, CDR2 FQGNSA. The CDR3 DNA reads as TGTGCCAGCAGCTTACTGGCCCAAGGCTGGAGCTCTGGGGCCAACGTCCTGACTTTC. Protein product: CASSLLAQGWSSGANVLTF.

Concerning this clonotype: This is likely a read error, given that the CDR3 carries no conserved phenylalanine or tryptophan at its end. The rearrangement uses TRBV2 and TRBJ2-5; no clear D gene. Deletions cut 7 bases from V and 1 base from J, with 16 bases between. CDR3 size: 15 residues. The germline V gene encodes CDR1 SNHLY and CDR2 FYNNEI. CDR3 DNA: TGTGCCAGCACTAAGGAAGTATCCAGCCAAGAGACCCAGTACTAC. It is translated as CASTKEVSSQETQYY.

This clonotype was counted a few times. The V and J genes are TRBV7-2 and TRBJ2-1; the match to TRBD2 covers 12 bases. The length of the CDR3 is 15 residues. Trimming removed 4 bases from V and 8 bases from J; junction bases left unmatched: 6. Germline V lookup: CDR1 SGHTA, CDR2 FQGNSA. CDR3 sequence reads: CASSWGLAGGDEQFF. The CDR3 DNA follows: TGTGCCAGCAGCTGGGGACTAGCGGGCGGCGATGAGCAGTTCTTC.

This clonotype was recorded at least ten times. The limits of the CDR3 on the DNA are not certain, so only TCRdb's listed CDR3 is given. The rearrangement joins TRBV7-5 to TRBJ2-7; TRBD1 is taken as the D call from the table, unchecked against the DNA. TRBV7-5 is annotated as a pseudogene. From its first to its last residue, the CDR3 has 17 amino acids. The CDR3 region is CISVPETKDRRPALQYF.

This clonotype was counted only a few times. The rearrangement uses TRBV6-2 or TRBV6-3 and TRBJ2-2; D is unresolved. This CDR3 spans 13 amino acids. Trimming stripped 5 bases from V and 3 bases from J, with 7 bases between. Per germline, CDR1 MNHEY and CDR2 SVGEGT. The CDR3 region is CASSKTDTGELFF. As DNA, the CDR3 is TGTGCCAGCAGTAAAACAGACACCGGGGAGCTGTTTTTT.

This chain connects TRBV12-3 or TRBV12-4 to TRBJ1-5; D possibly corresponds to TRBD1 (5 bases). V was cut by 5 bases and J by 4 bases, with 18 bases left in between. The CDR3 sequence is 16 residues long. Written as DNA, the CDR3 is TGTGCCAGCAGTCCAAGGGGAGGAATAACAAATCAGCCCCAGCATTTT. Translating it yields CASSPRGGITNQPQHF.

CDR3 nucleotide sequence: TGTGCCAGCAGGATAAGGGTAGCGAATCAATCCTACGAGCAGTACTTC. This sequence encodes CASRIRVANQSYEQYF. This chain uses TRBV11-2 with TRBJ2-7, with a tentative D call TRBD2 (5 bases). This CDR3 region has 16 residues. The germline V gene encodes CDR1 SGHAT and CDR2 FQNNGV. Trimming took off 6 bases at V and 1 base at J, with 19 bases between the two ends. Looking up the rest from reference TRBV11-2 and TRBJ2-7 gives the full variable domain: EAGVAQSPRYKIIEKRQSVAFWCNPISGHATLYWYQQILGQGPKLLIQFQNNGVVDDSQLPKDRFSAERLKGVDSTLKIQPAKLEDSAVYLCASRIRVANQSYEQYFGPGTRLTVT.

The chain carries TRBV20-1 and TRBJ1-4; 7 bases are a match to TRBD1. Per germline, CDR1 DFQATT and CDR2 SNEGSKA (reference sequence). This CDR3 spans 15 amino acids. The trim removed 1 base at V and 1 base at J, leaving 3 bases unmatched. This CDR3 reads CSARVRGQTNEKLFF. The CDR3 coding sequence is TGCAGTGCTAGAGTTAGGGGGCAAACTAATGAAAAACTGTTTTTT.

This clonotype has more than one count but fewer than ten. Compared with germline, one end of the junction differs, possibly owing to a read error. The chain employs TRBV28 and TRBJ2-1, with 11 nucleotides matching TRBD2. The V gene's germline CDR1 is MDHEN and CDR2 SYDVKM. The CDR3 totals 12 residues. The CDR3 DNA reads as TGTGCCAGCAGTTCTTTGACTAGCGGGAATATCTTC. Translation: CASSSLTSGNIF.

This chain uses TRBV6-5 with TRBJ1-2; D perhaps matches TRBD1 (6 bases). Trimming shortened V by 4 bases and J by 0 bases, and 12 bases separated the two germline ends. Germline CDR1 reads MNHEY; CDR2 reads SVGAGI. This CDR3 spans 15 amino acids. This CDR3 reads CASSSTDSPNYGYTF. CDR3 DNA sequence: TGTGCCAGCAGTTCCACGGACAGTCCTAACTATGGCTACACCTTC.

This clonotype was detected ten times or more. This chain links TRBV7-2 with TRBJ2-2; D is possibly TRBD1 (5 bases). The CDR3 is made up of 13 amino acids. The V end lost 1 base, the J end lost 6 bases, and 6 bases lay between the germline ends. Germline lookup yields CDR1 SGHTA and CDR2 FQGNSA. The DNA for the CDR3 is TGTGCCAGCAGCTTAGTGGGGCCCGGGGAGCTGTTTTTT. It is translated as CASSLVGPGELFF.

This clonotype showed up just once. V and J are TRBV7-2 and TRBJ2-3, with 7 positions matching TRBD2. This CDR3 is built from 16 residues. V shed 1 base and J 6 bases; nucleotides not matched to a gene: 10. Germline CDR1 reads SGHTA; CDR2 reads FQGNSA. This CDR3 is CASSLVLGGGVDTQYF. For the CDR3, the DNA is TGTGCCAGCAGCTTAGTTCTGGGGGGGGGTGTGGATACGCAGTATTTT.

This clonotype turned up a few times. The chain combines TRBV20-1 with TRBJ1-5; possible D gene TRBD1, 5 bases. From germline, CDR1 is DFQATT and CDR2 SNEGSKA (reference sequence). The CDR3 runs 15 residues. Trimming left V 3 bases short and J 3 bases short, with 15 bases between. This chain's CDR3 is CSARDRGGYNQPQHF. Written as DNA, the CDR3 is TGCAGTGCTAGGGATAGGGGAGGGTACAATCAGCCCCAGCATTTT.